This T cell receptor (beta chain) was documented in a study of CD8+ T cells in alopecia areata. About this clone: What it binds is not known. This sample also contains other DNA sequences that code for the same CDR3.

Study observations and caveats: Normal scalp showed lower clonality than lesional scalp, especially alopecia totalis/universalis. In scalp samples, resident alphabeta T cells of normal skin are also sequenced.

Once RNA had been extracted, it was reverse transcribed into cDNA to act as the sequencing template. TCRdb keeps only in-frame clones here, not all; method: immunoSEQ multiplex PCR. The sample has some 160,000 clones, 62% seen once. PBMC-derived CD4+ and CD8+ T cells were sorted. The receptor was derived from a human donor in good health. The material sequenced was CD8+ T cells sorted from blood.

CDR3 sequence reads: CSAGYEQYF. CDR3 DNA: TGCAGTGCTGGCTACGAGCAGTACTTC. The rearrangement links TRBV20-1 to TRBJ2-7; D gene unclear. The V end was cut by 5 bases, the J end by 3 bases, with 2 bases between. CDR1 is DFQATT, CDR2 SNEGSKA, per germline (reference sequence). This CDR3 is built from 9 residues.